The clone carrying this T cell receptor (beta chain) was seen a few times. The antigen remains undetermined. Before being chosen for sequencing, patients had shown CD8+CD57+ cell expansion by flow cytometry. This entry is derived from a study of CD8+CD57+ T cells in acquired aplastic anemia. About the study: Mean yield of DNA from sorted CD4+ and CD8+ cells was about 3.2 ug. Study observations and caveats: Under 35 was the count of CD8+ CDR3 sequences that patients shared with controls. Between patients and controls, CD8+ Simpson's diversity did not vary significantly.

Per the germline V gene, CDR1 is SGHTA and CDR2 is FQGTGA. CDR3 length: 15 amino acids. V lost 5 bases to trimming and J lost 0 bases, with 14 bases between them. According to the study, genomic DNA was the template for TCR beta VDJ and CDR3 profiling. TCRdb processed the reads anew with MiXCR; each CDR3 protein has one entry. The sample includes hundreds of thousands of distinct CDR3 sequences, approximately 32% of them seen just once. Sequencing was carried out using sorted CD4+, CD8+, or CD8+CD57+ T cells (not recorded which) from PBMCs. This sequence originates from a human donor with aplastic anemia. The V gene is TRBV7-3, the J gene TRBJ2-7, with TRBD2 as a possible D gene (6 bases). Here the CDR3 reads CASSPRDFSSYEQYF. CDR3 bases: TGTGCCAGCAGCCCCCGGGACTTCTCCTCCTACGAGCAGTACTTC.